The 27 T cell receptor beta chains listed next were all sequenced from one sample in a study of cytomegalovirus exposure and HLA in healthy donors. Primers included in the PCR were 60 Vbeta and 13 Jbeta primers. Some clones are missing from TCRdb's copy, which holds only in-frame ones; the method was immunoSEQ multiplex PCR. Among roughly 130,000 clones, more than 80% were seen once, and the ten largest hold 2% to 3%. Sequencing used PBMCs. Source of these receptors: a man aged 25-40 years in good health and CMV-seronegative.

The CDR3 sequence: CASSLVGSPYNEQFF. CDR3 bases: TGTGCCAGCAGCTTAGTGGGGAGTCCGTACAATGAGCAGTTCTTC. The genes are TRBV11-2 and TRBJ2-1, with D possibly matching TRBD2 (5 bases). Germline CDR1 reads SGHAT; CDR2 reads FQNNGV. Trimming took 1 base from V and 4 from J, leaving 11 bases between them. The CDR3 loop spans 15 amino acids.

The chain uses TRBV7-9 and TRBJ1-1; D gene ambiguous. Germline V gene sequence: CDR1 SEHNR, CDR2 FQNEAQ (reference sequence). The CDR3 totals 14 residues. With 5 bases removed from V and 1 base from J, the gap between germline ends came to 11 bases. The CDR3 spells CASSTGLRNTEAFF. The CDR3 DNA sequence: TGTGCCAGCAGCACTGGACTCAGGAACACTGAAGCTTTCTTT.

Here the CDR3 reads CASSATGGDYTEAFF. The CDR3 nucleotides read TGTGCCAGCAGTGCGACAGGCGGTGACTACACTGAAGCTTTCTTT. The chain uses TRBV6-6 and TRBJ1-1; weak D call: TRBD1 (6 bases). V was trimmed by 5 bases and J by 3 bases, leaving 16 bases between them. CDR3 length equals 15 residues. CDR1 and CDR2 (germline): MNHNY, SVGAGI (reference sequence).

The rearrangement joins TRBV5-1 to TRBJ2-2, with TRBD1 identical over 9 bases. This CDR3 region has 18 residues. Trimming removed 1 base from V and 0 bases from J; junction bases left unmatched: 7. Germline CDR1 reads SGHRS; CDR2 reads YFSETQ. The CDR3 here is CASSLPRTGATNTGELFF. The CDR3 region has the DNA TGCGCCAGCAGCTTGCCCCGGACAGGGGCCACGAACACCGGGGAGCTGTTTTTT.

This chain joins TRBV5-5 and TRBJ2-1, with unresolved D. CDR3 length: 11 residues. Trimming took off 7 bases at V and 10 bases at J, with 12 bases between the two ends. The germline CDR1 and CDR2 sequences are SGHKS and YYEKEE (reference sequence). This CDR3 reads CASSPGGEQFF. As DNA, the CDR3 is TGTGCCAGCTCGCCTGGCGGCGAGCAGTTCTTC.

V usage is TRBV30 and J usage is TRBJ2-7; a possible D gene is TRBD2 (6 bases). The CDR3 consists of 16 residues. Germline-derived CDR1 and CDR2 are GTSNPN and SVGIG (reference sequence). V lost 0 bases to trimming and J lost 0 bases, with 15 bases between them. CDR3 in DNA: TGTGCCTGGAGTGTACAATCTAGCGAAGTCTCCTACGAGCAGTACTTC. Its protein product is CAWSVQSSEVSYEQYF.

The V call is TRBV4-2, the J call TRBJ1-4; tentative D call: TRBD1 (5 bases). The CDR3 is made up of 16 amino acids. Germline values: CDR1 LGHNA, CDR2 YNFKEQ. V was clipped by 3 bases and J by 5 bases, with 16 bases between them. The CDR3 loop reads CASSQMSAGGNEKLFF. CDR3 in DNA: TGTGCCAGCAGCCAGATGTCAGCGGGGGGAAATGAAAAACTGTTTTTT.

This clone was seen more than once but under ten times. The DNA of the CDR3 is TGTGCCAGCAGACCCGGGACAGCTGGGGCCAACGTCCTGACTTTC. It yields the protein CASRPGTAGANVLTF. V and J are TRBV6-6 and TRBJ2-6; TRBD1 agrees at 7 bases. V was clipped by 6 bases and J by 2 bases; unmatched bases: 4. There are 15 residues in the CDR3. Germline V gene lookup returns CDR1 MNHNY and CDR2 SVGAGI (reference sequence).

In nucleotides, the CDR3 is TGTGCCAGCTCACTAGAACAGGGCCCTGGGGCCAACGTCCTGACTTTC. It encodes CASSLEQGPGANVLTF. The chain links TRBV18 to TRBJ2-6; TRBD1 might be the D (6 bases). This CDR3 region has 16 residues. V lost 4 bases and J 2 bases, leaving 12 bases between the germline ends. From germline, CDR1 is KGHSH and CDR2 LQKENI. Complete variable domain (other parts from reference TRBV18 and TRBJ2-6): NAGVMQNPRHLVRRRGQEARLRCSPMKGHSHVYWYRQLPEEGLKFMVYLQKENIIDESGMPKERFSAEFPKEGPSILRIQQVVRGDSAAYFCASSLEQGPGANVLTFGAGSRLTVL.

J is TRBJ2-2 and V is TRBV7-2; D gene ambiguous. Trimming cost V 5 bases and J 4 bases, with 8 bases left between them. Germline V gene data show CDR1 as SGHTA and CDR2 as FQGNSA. This CDR3 is built from 13 residues. CDR3 nucleotides: TGTGCCAGCAGCCCCACGGGCACCGGGGAGCTGTTTTTT. Its translation: CASSPTGTGELFF.

The V call is TRBV30, the J call TRBJ2-7; D ambiguous. CDR3 length: 12 amino acids. V was cut by 1 base and J by 2 bases, with 6 bases left in between. Germline V gene sequence: CDR1 GTSNPN, CDR2 SVGIG (reference sequence). CDR3 in amino acids: CAWSGGPYEQYF. The CDR3 DNA is TGTGCCTGGAGTGGAGGTCCCTACGAGCAGTACTTC. The whole variable domain, filled in from reference TRBV30 and TRBJ2-7, reads SQTIHQWPATLVQPVGSPLSLECTVEGTSNPNLYWYRQAAGRGLQLLFYSVGIGQISSEVPQNLSASRPQDRQFILSSKKLLLSDSGFYLCAWSGGPYEQYFGPGTRLTVT.

This chain uses TRBV19 with TRBJ2-3, with D perhaps TRBD1 (6 bases). This CDR3 is built from 14 residues. Germline CDR1 and CDR2: LNHDA and SQIVND (reference sequence). Trimming cost V 4 bases and J 5 bases, with 13 bases left between them. CDR3 in amino acids: CASSRGHAGDTQYF. In nucleotides, the CDR3 is TGTGCCAGTAGTAGGGGGCATGCGGGAGATACGCAGTATTTT.

CDR3 protein: CASSLISGRYPYEQYF. In nucleotides, the CDR3 is TGTGCCAGCAGTTTGATTAGCGGGAGGTACCCCTACGAGCAGTACTTC. The V call is TRBV27, the J call TRBJ2-7; 10 bases fit TRBD2. CDR1 is MNHEY, CDR2 SMNVEV, per germline (reference sequence). CDR3 size: 16 residues. The ends lost 3 bases at V and 2 bases at J; junction bases unmatched: 7.

The rearrangement links TRBV28 to TRBJ2-7; 12 nucleotides agree with TRBD2. V shed 6 bases and J 3 bases; nucleotides not matched to a gene: 6. Germline V gene lookup returns CDR1 MDHEN and CDR2 SYDVKM. The CDR3 totals 15 residues. CDR3 sequence: CASRPRTSGNYEQYF. CDR3 sequence (DNA): TGTGCCAGCAGGCCAAGGACTAGCGGGAACTACGAGCAGTACTTC.

This clone was seen only a few times. V is TRBV23-1 and J is TRBJ2-7, with TRBD2 identical over 12 bases. TRBV23-1 is classed as an ORF, of uncertain function. The CDR3 extends over 17 amino acids. Trimming cost V 5 bases and J 0 bases; bases outside gene matches: 8. CDR3 coding DNA: TGCGCCAGCAGTTCCGGGACTAGCGGGTGGTTCTCCTACGAGCAGTACTTC. The encoded protein is CASSSGTSGWFSYEQYF.

The V and J genes are TRBV12-5 and TRBJ2-7, with 12 nucleotides matching TRBD2. The CDR3 contains 17 residues. Germline V gene lookup returns CDR1 LGHNT and CDR2 FRNRAP. V shed 3 bases, J shed 3 bases, and the junction held 9 bases outside the gene matches. CDR3 bases: TGTGCTAGTGGTTTCCCAGCCCTAGCGGGAGGGGACTACGAGCAGTACTTC. Amino acid sequence: CASGFPALAGGDYEQYF.

CDR3 sequence: CASMGLLYNEQFF. The CDR3 DNA reads as TGTGCCAGTATGGGACTCCTCTACAATGAGCAGTTCTTC. The rearrangement links TRBV19 to TRBJ2-1; D is possibly TRBD2 (6 bases). The CDR3 extends over 13 amino acids. CDR1 and CDR2 (germline): LNHDA, SQIVND (reference sequence). V was trimmed by 7 bases and J by 3 bases, leaving 10 bases between them.

V is TRBV10-3 and J is TRBJ1-3, with D possibly being TRBD1 (5 bases). CDR3 length: 16 residues. In germline, CDR1 is ENHRY, CDR2 SYGVKD. Deletions cut 3 bases from V and 0 bases from J, with 12 bases between. The CDR3 nucleotides are TGTGCCATCAGTGATGACAGATCGGACTCTGGAAACACCATATATTTT. As protein: CAISDDRSDSGNTIYF.

The chain combines TRBV7-9 with TRBJ2-1, with 10 bases matching TRBD2. Germline lookup yields CDR1 SEHNR and CDR2 FQNEAQ (reference sequence). CDR3 length: 16 residues. J gave up 6 bases and V 5 bases, and 10 bases lay outside the gene matches. DNA of the CDR3: TGTGCCAGCAGCCCGTCGGGAGCGGGAGGGGTCAATGAGCAGTTCTTC. This gives the protein CASSPSGAGGVNEQFF.

This clone was detected a few times. The chain joins TRBV15 to TRBJ1-3; tentatively, D is TRBD1 (5 bases). This CDR3 region has 13 residues. The germline V and J ends were trimmed by 7 bases and 4 bases, with 11 bases remaining between them. From germline, CDR1 is LNHNV and CDR2 YYDKDF (reference sequence). CDR3 coding DNA: TGTGCCACCACCTCCAGGGCAGGAAACACCATATATTTT. The encoded protein is CATTSRAGNTIYF.

The V call is TRBV5-1, the J call TRBJ2-5; no clear D. With 1 base removed from V and 5 bases from J, the gap between germline ends came to 12 bases. Germline lookup yields CDR1 SGHRS and CDR2 YFSETQ. The CDR3 is made up of 14 amino acids. The CDR3 sequence is CASSLTASGETQYF. The CDR3 coding sequence is TGCGCCAGCAGCTTGACAGCCAGTGGTGAGACCCAGTACTTC.

The chain combines TRBV12-5 with TRBJ2-7; the match to TRBD1 covers 12 bases. The CDR3 totals 17 residues. In germline, CDR1 is LGHNT, CDR2 FRNRAP. The ends lost 0 bases at V and 3 bases at J; junction bases unmatched: 6. The CDR3: CASGLVVGQGADYEQYF. CDR3 DNA sequence: TGTGCTAGTGGTTTGGTGGTGGGACAGGGGGCCGACTACGAGCAGTACTTC.

The rearrangement uses TRBV5-1 and TRBJ2-1; 7 bases align to TRBD2. V lost 2 bases and J lost 15; bases outside the gene matches: 5. Germline values: CDR1 SGHRS, CDR2 YFSETQ. The CDR3 sequence is 11 residues long. Here the CDR3 reads CASSFETSLFF. CDR3 nucleotides: TGCGCCAGCAGCTTTGAGACTAGCCTGTTCTTC. Full variable domain (missing parts from reference TRBV5-1 and TRBJ2-1): KAGVTQTPRYLIKTRGQQVTLSCSPISGHRSVSWYQQTPGQGLQFLFEYFSETQRNKGNFPGRFSGRQFSNSRSEMNVSTLELGDSALYLCASSFETSLFFGPGTRLTVL.

This clone occurred a few times. The V gene is TRBV5-3, the J gene TRBJ2-7; 7 bases agree with TRBD1. TRBV5-3 has ORF status, its function being uncertain. J was trimmed by 2 bases and V by 5 bases; bases with no gene match: 4. This CDR3 region has 13 residues. CDR3 protein: CARRSGQTYEQYF. The CDR3, as DNA: TGTGCCAGAAGATCGGGACAGACCTACGAGCAGTACTTC.

CDR3 residues: CASSLQQGTYEQYF. The DNA for the CDR3 is TGTGCCAGCAGCTTGCAACAGGGAACCTACGAGCAGTACTTC. The chain recombines TRBV11-2 with TRBJ2-7; D perhaps matches TRBD1 (6 bases). Germline V gene sequence: CDR1 SGHAT, CDR2 FQNNGV. The CDR3 is made up of 14 amino acids. The V end was cut by 3 bases, the J end by 2 bases, with 11 bases between.

The chain is built from TRBV15 and TRBJ2-7; a weak D match, TRBD2 (5 bases). Germline V gene lookup returns CDR1 LNHNV and CDR2 YYDKDF (reference sequence). The CDR3 length is 14 residues. V lost 0 bases and J 2 bases, leaving 8 bases between the germline ends. CDR3 coding DNA: TGTGCCACCAGCAGAGATCCGGGAACCTACGAGCAGTACTTC. It codes for CATSRDPGTYEQYF.

The chain joins TRBV21-1 to TRBJ2-5; TRBD1 was called by the table and not checked on the DNA. TRBV21-1 is a pseudogene. This CDR3 comprises 18 residues. The CDR3 spells CASSDGKSLQGARETQYF. In nucleotides, the CDR3 is TGTGCCAGCAGCGACGGTAAATCTCTACAGGGGGCGCGAGAGACCCAGTACTTC.